This TCR beta chain appears in the sequencing data of a study of breast tumors, draining lymph nodes, adjacent tissues. TCRdb itself ran the multiplex PCR reads through MiXCR, one entry per CDR3 protein. The table records more than 80,000 distinct CDR3 sequences, more than 30% of them present only once. Axillary draining lymph nodes of breast cancer patients supplied the node samples. The study's findings and limits: Luminal-like breast cancer showed significantly greater tumor-nontumor repertoire similarity than basal-like breast cancer did. The lymph node origin of tumor T cells was framed as consistent with a hypothesis, not demonstrated. Tumors had less TCR diversity than lymph nodes, more than nontumor tissue. Most tumor T cells seemingly derive from lymph node, then expand in tumor.

Germline V lookup: CDR1 ENHRY, CDR2 SYGVKD. Trimming stripped 4 bases from V and 2 bases from J, with 7 bases between. The CDR3 runs to 13 residues. This clonotype was detected ten times or more. Its antigen is not known. The rearrangement links TRBV10-3 to TRBJ2-3; D not resolved. The specimen was axillary lymph node tissue. The receptor was derived from a female donor with breast cancer. Some clones in this sample may be carry-over from other donors' samples. For the CDR3, the DNA is TGTGCCATCAGTGGGCAGGCCACAGATACGCAGTATTTT. Encoded protein: CAISGQATDTQYF.